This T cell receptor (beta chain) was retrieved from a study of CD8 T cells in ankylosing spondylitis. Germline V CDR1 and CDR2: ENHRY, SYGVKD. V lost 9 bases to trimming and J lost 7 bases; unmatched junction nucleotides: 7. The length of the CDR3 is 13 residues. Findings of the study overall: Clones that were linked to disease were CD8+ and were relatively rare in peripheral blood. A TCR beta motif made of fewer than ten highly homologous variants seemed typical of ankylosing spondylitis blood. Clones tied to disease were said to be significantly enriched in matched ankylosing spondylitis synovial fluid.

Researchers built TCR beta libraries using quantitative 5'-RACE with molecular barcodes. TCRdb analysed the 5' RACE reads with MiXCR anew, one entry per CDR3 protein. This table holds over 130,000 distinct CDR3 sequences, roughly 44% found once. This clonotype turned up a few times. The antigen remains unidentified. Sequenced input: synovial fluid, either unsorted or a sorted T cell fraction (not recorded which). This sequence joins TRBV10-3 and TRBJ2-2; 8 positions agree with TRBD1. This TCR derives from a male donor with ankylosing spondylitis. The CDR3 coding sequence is TGTGCCATTCCAAGGACAGGGCACGGGGAGCTGTTTTTT. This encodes CAIPRTGHGELFF.